This passage covers 5 T cell receptor beta chains from one sample sequenced in a study of T cell changes during pregnancy in multiple sclerosis. Clones were sequenced by immunoSEQ multiplex PCR, and TCRdb holds only the in-frame ones, with some missing. The sample carries around 55,000 clones, roughly 92% recorded once. The material sequenced was CD8+ T cells from peripheral blood mononuclear cells, taken in the third trimester of pregnancy. Receptors were obtained from a female donor with multiple sclerosis, enrolled in a pregnancy study.

The chain carries TRBV7-2 and TRBJ2-7; a possible D gene is TRBD1 (7 bases). This CDR3 has 14 amino acids. Germline lookup yields CDR1 SGHTA and CDR2 FQGNSA. V was cut by 5 bases and J by 2 bases, with 13 bases left in between. As DNA, the CDR3 is TGTGCCAGCAGCCCGCGGGACAGAACCTACGAGCAGTACTTC. Residues: CASSPRDRTYEQYF.

The chain carries TRBV7-9 and TRBJ2-7, with a possible D match to TRBD1 (6 bases). There are 13 residues in the CDR3. V lost 5 bases to trimming and J lost 5 bases, with 13 bases between them. CDR1 is SEHNR and CDR2 is FQNEAQ in the germline V gene (reference sequence). The CDR3 loop is CASSPTEGDEQYF. The CDR3, as DNA: TGTGCCAGCAGCCCGACCGAGGGGGACGAGCAGTACTTC.

The chain recombines TRBV2 with TRBJ2-4, with D unresolved. There are 12 residues in the CDR3. Germline loops: CDR1 SNHLY, CDR2 FYNNEI. The ends were cut back, 3 bases at V and 6 bases at J, with 6 bases in the middle. CDR3 DNA sequence: TGTGCCAGCAGTGATGAGAGAAACATTCAGTACTTC. Translating it yields CASSDERNIQYF. The variable domain in full, completed from reference TRBV2 and TRBJ2-4, reads EPEVTQTPSHQVTQMGQEVILRCVPISNHLYFYWYRQILGQKVEFLVSFYNNEISEKSEIFDDQFSVERPDGSNFTLKIRSTKLEDSAMYFCASSDERNIQYFGAGTRLSVL.

The chain joins TRBV7-8 to TRBJ2-1; TRBD2 matches 11 bases. Germline CDR1 is SGHVS and CDR2 is FQNEAQ. This CDR3 is 16 amino acids long. After removal of 4 bases from V and 6 bases from J, the junction contained 8 bases not matched to a gene. The CDR3 DNA sequence: TGTGCCAGCAGCTCCCAACTAGCGGGGGTGCGCAATGAGCAGTTCTTC. This encodes CASSSQLAGVRNEQFF.

CDR3 bases: TGTGCCAGCAGCTTAGCCGGGACAGGGCCCAATCAGCCCCAGCATTTT. Protein: CASSLAGTGPNQPQHF. This chain connects TRBV7-6 to TRBJ1-5; TRBD1 agrees at 9 bases. From germline, CDR1 is SGHVS and CDR2 FNYEAQ. This CDR3 is 16 amino acids long. V lost 0 bases and J lost 3; bases outside the gene matches: 3.